The table lists the clone carrying this T cell receptor (beta chain) with a few counts. Its specificity is not known. This CDR3 has 15 residues. Per the germline V gene, CDR1 is SGHTA and CDR2 is FQGNSA. Losses at the gene ends were 5 bases for V and 8 bases for J; bases not matched to a gene: 4. The data belong to a study of response to subunit inactivated influenza vaccine. TCRdb analysed the RT-PCR reads with MiXCR anew, one entry per CDR3 protein. The repertoire has about 180,000 distinct CDR3 sequences, around 9.2% of them found once; the top ten carry roughly a tenth. Whole-study results and caveats: Researchers suggested that each seasonal influenza vaccination recruits few new T cells.

This specimen was non-naive T cells sorted from PBMCs, taken on the day of vaccination. The chain couples TRBV7-2 to TRBJ1-6; 12 nucleotides align to TRBD1. The TCR was taken from a man in his fifties who received an inactivated influenza vaccine. Written as DNA, the CDR3 is TGTGCCAGCAGCCCCGGGACAGGGGGCTATTCACCCCTCCACTTT. Translated, it gives CASSPGTGGYSPLHF.